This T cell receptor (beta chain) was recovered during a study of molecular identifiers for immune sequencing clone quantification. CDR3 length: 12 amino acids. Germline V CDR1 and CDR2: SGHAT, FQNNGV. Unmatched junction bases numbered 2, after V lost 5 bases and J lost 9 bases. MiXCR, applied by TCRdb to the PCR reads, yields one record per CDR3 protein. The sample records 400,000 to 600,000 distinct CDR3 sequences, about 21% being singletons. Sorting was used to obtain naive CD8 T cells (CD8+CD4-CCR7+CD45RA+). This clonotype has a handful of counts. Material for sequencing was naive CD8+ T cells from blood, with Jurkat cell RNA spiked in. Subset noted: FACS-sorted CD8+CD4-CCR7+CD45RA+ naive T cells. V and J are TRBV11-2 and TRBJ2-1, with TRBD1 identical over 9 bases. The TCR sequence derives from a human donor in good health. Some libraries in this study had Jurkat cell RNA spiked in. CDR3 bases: TGTGCCAGCAGCCGGACAGGGGCTGAGCAGTTCTTC. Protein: CASSRTGAEQFF. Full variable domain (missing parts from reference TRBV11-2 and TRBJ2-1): EAGVAQSPRYKIIEKRQSVAFWCNPISGHATLYWYQQILGQGPKLLIQFQNNGVVDDSQLPKDRFSAERLKGVDSTLKIQPAKLEDSAVYLCASSRTGAEQFFGPGTRLTVL.